The clone carrying this T cell receptor (beta chain) has only one observation. Its antigen is as yet unknown. The source of the sample is a study of persistence of HIV-infected CD4 T cells. The immunoSEQ assay was version 4, run in survey mode. Template was genomic DNA at around 9.3 ng/uL, with up to 1 ug used per sample. Libraries were prepared by immunoSEQ multiplex PCR; TCRdb keeps only in-frame clonotypes and omits some of them. The table records tens of thousands of clones, more than 85% of them present only once. Anti-CD3/anti-CD28 beads served as a nonspecific positive control stimulus. Sorting of responding CD4+ T cells relied on upregulated CD40 ligand together with CD69. V trimming: 0 bases; J trimming: 3 bases; junction bases outside the gene matches: 3. CDR3 length: 16 residues. Germline V gene sequence: CDR1 SGDLS, CDR2 YYNGEE. Overall study results and limits: Proviral oligoclonality tracked with TCR oligoclonality within the same sorted cells. TCR analyses could not target the rare provirus-carrying CMV-responding cells. CMV- and Gag-responding cells had lower TCRbeta richness than CD3/CD28-responding cells.

The clonotype was recovered from an adult man with HIV who was CMV-seropositive. Sequenced here: CD4+ T cells sorted from PBMCs after approximately 19-hour stimulation, sampled from a patient who received antiretroviral therapy. The chain carries TRBV9 and TRBJ2-3; 11 nucleotides line up with TRBD1. The CDR3 DNA reads TGTGCCAGCAGCGTAGGGACAGGGGGCAGGACAGATACGCAGTATTTT. It codes for CASSVGTGGRTDTQYF. The full variable domain, completed using reference TRBV9 and TRBJ2-3, is DSGVTQTPKHLITATGQRVTLRCSPRSGDLSVYWYQQSLDQGLQFLIQYYNGEERAKGNILERFSAQQFPDLHSELNLSSLELGDSALYFCASSVGTGGRTDTQYFGPGTRLTVL.